This T cell receptor (beta chain) came from a study of blood T cell repertoires in COVID-19. Study overall: COVID-19 samples from acute and convalescent phases originated in the United States, Italy and Spain. The analysed material was cDNA or gDNA that came from T cells, B-cell-depleted T cells, or PBMCs.

CDR1 is MDHEN and CDR2 is SYDVKM in the germline V gene. CDR3 length: 14 amino acids. Trimming left V 4 bases short and J 6 bases short, with 13 bases between. TCRdb's copy holds only in-frame clones and misses some; the assay was immunoSEQ multiplex PCR. The table records fewer than 250,000 clones, around 90% of them present only once. The rearrangement joins TRBV28 to TRBJ2-1; possibly TRBD2 for D (5 bases). The receptor comes from a man between 45 and 60 years old who had been exposed to COVID-19. Source material: PBMCs or T cells enriched from blood (not recorded which). The CDR3 sequence: CASSSHGEPNEQFF. The CDR3, as DNA: TGTGCCAGCAGTTCACACGGGGAGCCCAATGAGCAGTTCTTC.